The 25 T cell receptor beta chains given below trace back to one sample, sequenced in a study of shared clonotypes between healthy human individuals. Profiled with immunoSEQ multiplex PCR; TCRdb holds only in-frame clones, not every one. The table shows 1.5 million to 2.5 million clones, with about 95% occurring only once. Naive CD8 cells were CD45RO-negative, positively selected for CCR7, excluding terminally differentiated effector memory CD45RA+ cells. Specimen: naive CD8+ T cells sorted from blood. The source is a man aged 18 to 30 in good health.

The CDR3 DNA follows: TGTGCCAGCAGCTTGCTTAGGATCGGCGCTGAAGCTTTCTTT. Translation gives CASSLLRIGAEAFF. This chain connects TRBV11-2 to TRBJ1-1; D is uncertain. Trimming took 3 bases from V and 6 from J, leaving 14 bases between them. The CDR3 contains 14 residues. Per the germline V gene, CDR1 is SGHAT and CDR2 is FQNNGV.

The count of this clone is one. V gene TRBV4-3 combines with J gene TRBJ2-7, with a weak D call TRBD2 (6 bases). The CDR3 runs to 15 residues. V was pared by 0 bases and J by 2 bases, with 11 bases between. Germline CDR1 reads LGHNA; CDR2 reads YSLEER. The CDR3 bases are TGCGCCAGCAGCCAAGATTGGGACTCCCCCTACGAGCAGTACTTC. Translating it yields CASSQDWDSPYEQYF.

The chain combines TRBV27 with TRBJ2-7, with TRBD1 identical over 8 bases. Germline-derived CDR1 and CDR2 are MNHEY and SMNVEV (reference sequence). V was pared by 5 bases and J by 5 bases, with 14 bases of the junction left unmatched. CDR3 length equals 16 residues. CDR3 sequence reads: CASSPTRTGPIDEQYF. DNA of the CDR3: TGTGCCAGCAGTCCCACCCGGACAGGGCCAATCGACGAGCAGTACTTC.

The chain links TRBV6-1 to TRBJ2-3, with 7 bases that match TRBD2. Germline-derived CDR1 and CDR2 are MNHNS and SASEGT. The CDR3 is 18 residues long. The ends lost 1 base at V and 6 bases at J; junction bases unmatched: 16. CDR3 coding DNA: TGTGCCAGCAGTGAAGGACCTTGGGCTAGCGGCCCTATCGATACGCAGTATTTT. Its protein product is CASSEGPWASGPIDTQYF.

The V and J genes are TRBV5-4 and TRBJ1-3, with D unclear. Trimming shortened V by 4 bases and J by 0 bases, and 11 bases separated the two germline ends. CDR1 is SGHNT and CDR2 is YYREEE in the germline V gene (reference sequence). CDR3 length equals 15 residues. The CDR3 nucleotides read TGTGCCAGCAGCGGTACAGACTACTCTGGAAACACCATATATTTT. This sequence encodes CASSGTDYSGNTIYF.

The V gene is TRBV6-1, the J gene TRBJ2-7; D unclear. The CDR3 sequence is 12 residues long. CDR1 is MNHNS and CDR2 is SASEGT in the germline V gene. The V and J ends lost 8 bases and 0 bases respectively, with 8 bases between them. This CDR3 is CASVGSSYEQYF. DNA of the CDR3: TGTGCCAGCGTCGGCAGCTCCTACGAGCAGTACTTC.

The chain carries TRBV11-3 and TRBJ1-2, with D maybe TRBD1 (5 bases). CDR3 size: 14 residues. Between the trimmed V and J ends, which lost 8 bases and 0 bases, there was a span of 13 bases. Germline-derived CDR1 and CDR2 are SGHNT and YENEEA. In nucleotides, the CDR3 is TGTGCCAGCCCCTCGGACATGCCTAACTATGGCTACACCTTC. Amino acid sequence: CASPSDMPNYGYTF. The whole variable domain, remainder taken from reference TRBV11-3 and TRBJ1-2, is EAGVVQSPRYKIIEKKQPVAFWCNPISGHNTLYWYLQNLGQGPELLIRYENEEAVDDSQLPKDRFSAERLKGVDSTLKIQPAELGDSAVYLCASPSDMPNYGYTFGSGTRLTVV.

The chain is built from TRBV7-9 and TRBJ2-7; 8 nucleotides line up with TRBD1. V lost 1 base to trimming and J lost 2 bases; unmatched junction nucleotides: 4. Germline lookup yields CDR1 SEHNR and CDR2 FQNEAQ (reference sequence). The CDR3 spans 15 residues. The CDR3 DNA reads as TGTGCCAGCAGCTTAGGATGGGGACAGGCCTACGAGCAGTACTTC. The encoded protein is CASSLGWGQAYEQYF.

Worth noting for this clone: Other DNA sequences in this sample translate to the same CDR3. This chain connects TRBV27 to TRBJ2-7; the D gene could be TRBD1 or TRBD2 (5 bases each). CDR1 MNHEY and CDR2 SMNVEV come from the germline V gene (reference sequence). This CDR3 comprises 14 residues. V was trimmed by 2 bases and J by 0 bases, leaving 8 bases between them. CDR3 sequence: CASSLGGNSYEQYF. Here the CDR3 DNA reads TGTGCCAGCAGTTTAGGGGGAAACTCCTACGAGCAGTACTTC.

CDR3 DNA sequence: TGTGCCAGCAGTACATTTTGGGGGTCAGAGACCCAGTACTTC. Protein: CASSTFWGSETQYF. This rearrangement joins TRBV27 to TRBJ2-5, with D perhaps given as TRBD1 or TRBD2 (5 bases each). This CDR3 contains 14 residues. Trimming took 5 bases from V and 4 from J, leaving 14 bases between them. CDR1 is MNHEY and CDR2 is SMNVEV in the germline V gene (reference sequence).

The genes are TRBV7-2 and TRBJ2-5, with a weak D call TRBD2 (6 bases). CDR1 and CDR2 (germline): SGHTA, FQGNSA. The V end was cut by 6 bases, the J end by 0 bases, with 11 bases between. There are 14 residues in the CDR3. Here the CDR3 reads CASRQRGYQETQYF. The CDR3 DNA reads as TGTGCCAGCAGGCAACGGGGGTACCAAGAGACCCAGTACTTC.

The rearrangement uses TRBV10-1 and TRBJ1-1, with D tentatively TRBD1 (6 bases). V was shortened by 2 bases and J by 7 bases, with 11 bases between the two germline ends. Germline-derived CDR1 and CDR2 are WNHNN and SYGVQD (reference sequence). CDR3 length: 13 residues. CDR3 bases: TGCGCCAGCAGTGAGATCGGACAGAATGAAGCTTTCTTT. This gives the protein CASSEIGQNEAFF.

The genes are TRBV13 and TRBJ2-2; tentatively, D is TRBD2 (6 bases). The CDR3 totals 16 residues. Per germline, CDR1 PRHDT and CDR2 FYEKMQ (reference sequence). The ends were cut back, 3 bases at V and 7 bases at J, with 18 bases in the middle. Written as DNA, the CDR3 is TGTGCCAGCAGCTTCTCTTTCGGGAGAAACGGCGGGGAGCTGTTTTTT. Translating it yields CASSFSFGRNGGELFF. Combining the CDR3 with reference TRBV13 and TRBJ2-2 gives the whole variable domain AAGVIQSPRHLIKEKRETATLKCYPIPRHDTVYWYQQGPGQDPQFLISFYEKMQSDKGSIPDRFSAQQFSDYHSELNMSSLELGDSALYFCASSFSFGRNGGELFFGEGSRLTVL.

V gene TRBV29-1 combines with J gene TRBJ1-1; D gene uncertain. The V gene's germline CDR1 is SQVTM and CDR2 ANQGSEA. The CDR3 runs 12 residues. The V and J ends lost 2 bases and 8 bases respectively, with 12 bases between them. This chain's CDR3 is CSVESPLREAFF. CDR3 DNA sequence: TGCAGCGTTGAATCCCCCCTTCGGGAAGCTTTCTTT.

This rearrangement joins TRBV28 to TRBJ2-7; D not resolved. This CDR3 contains 14 residues. The germline V and J ends were trimmed by 6 bases and 0 bases, with 12 bases remaining between them. The V gene's germline CDR1 is MDHEN and CDR2 SYDVKM. DNA for the CDR3: TGTGCCAGCAGCGGTCCCCCGAGCTCCTACGAGCAGTACTTC. The encoded protein is CASSGPPSSYEQYF.

The chain employs TRBV30 and TRBJ2-1, with TRBD2 matching over 7 bases. Germline V gene lookup returns CDR1 GTSNPN and CDR2 SVGIG (reference sequence). The CDR3 is 14 residues long. Trimming took 0 bases from V and 5 from J; bases not matched to a gene: 4. This CDR3 reads CAWSVSTSNNEQFF. CDR3 nucleotides: TGTGCCTGGAGTGTTTCGACTAGCAACAATGAGCAGTTCTTC.

The chain combines TRBV6-6 with TRBJ2-1; D unresolved. Germline V gives CDR1 MNHNY, CDR2 SVGAGI (reference sequence). CDR3 size: 15 residues. V gave up 6 bases and J gave up 3 bases, with 15 bases separating them. The CDR3 is CASSDLGGGYNEQFF. The CDR3 DNA is TGTGCCAGCAGCGACCTGGGCGGCGGCTACAATGAGCAGTTCTTC.

The genes are TRBV5-6 and TRBJ2-5; D perhaps matches TRBD1 (5 bases). The germline V gene has CDR1 SGHDT and CDR2 YYEEEE. This CDR3 has 15 residues. Trimming took off 4 bases at V and 0 bases at J, with 13 bases between the two ends. CDR3 region: CASSVWPGHQETQYF. The CDR3 DNA follows: TGTGCCAGCAGCGTTTGGCCAGGGCACCAAGAGACCCAGTACTTC.

The chain recombines TRBV28 with TRBJ2-3, with 8 bases fitting TRBD1. Germline lookup yields CDR1 MDHEN and CDR2 SYDVKM. The CDR3 sequence is 16 residues long. V gave up 6 bases and J gave up 0 bases; unmatched junction bases: 8. CDR3 protein: CASRPSTGASTDTQYF. The CDR3, as DNA: TGTGCCAGCAGACCATCGACAGGGGCTAGCACAGATACGCAGTATTTT.

J is TRBJ1-1 and V is TRBV10-2; D is uncertain. Trimming took off 3 bases at V and 2 bases at J, with 7 bases between the two ends. Germline V gives CDR1 WSHSY, CDR2 SAAADI. CDR3 length: 13 residues. The CDR3 coding sequence is TGCGCCAGCAGTGACTCGACCAACACTGAAGCTTTCTTT. As protein: CASSDSTNTEAFF.

The chain recombines TRBV27 with TRBJ1-1, with a possible D match to TRBD1 (5 bases). CDR1 is MNHEY, CDR2 SMNVEV, per germline (reference sequence). The CDR3 has 13 residues. The ends were cut back, 3 bases at V and 4 bases at J, with 9 bases in the middle. The CDR3 loop reads CASSFGTRTEAFF. The CDR3 nucleotides are TGTGCCAGCAGTTTTGGGACCCGCACTGAAGCTTTCTTT.

This chain links TRBV4-3 with TRBJ2-7; weak D call: TRBD1 (6 bases). The V end lost 4 bases, the J end lost 4 bases, and 11 bases lay between the germline ends. Germline V CDR1 and CDR2: LGHNA, YSLEER. The CDR3 is 13 amino acids. The DNA for the CDR3 is TGCGCCAGCAGCCCCTTACAGGGATACGAGCAGTACTTC. Protein sequence: CASSPLQGYEQYF.

The chain couples TRBV5-1 to TRBJ2-1; the match to TRBD1 covers 10 bases. Germline loops: CDR1 SGHRS, CDR2 YFSETQ. The CDR3 contains 13 residues. Trimming at V came to 7 bases and at J to 8 bases, leaving 6 bases not matched to a gene. CDR3 DNA sequence: TGCGCCAGCCGGGGGACAGGGGATTATGAGCAGTTCTTC. Translated, it gives CASRGTGDYEQFF.

This clone was recorded a few times. The chain carries TRBV27 and TRBJ2-3; 7 bases match TRBD1. This CDR3 contains 15 residues. V trimming: 6 bases; J trimming: 2 bases; junction bases outside the gene matches: 8. Germline V lookup: CDR1 MNHEY, CDR2 SMNVEV (reference sequence). CDR3 residues: CASSPGQEFTDTQYF. CDR3 DNA: TGTGCCAGCAGCCCCGGACAGGAGTTCACAGATACGCAGTATTTT.

This chain connects TRBV6-5 to TRBJ2-2; D is ambiguous. V gave up 4 bases and J gave up 0 bases, with 12 bases separating them. The CDR3 has 16 residues. Germline V gene lookup returns CDR1 MNHEY and CDR2 SVGAGI. CDR3 region: CASSFFSGPNTGELFF. In DNA, the CDR3 is TGTGCCAGCAGTTTTTTCTCGGGTCCGAACACCGGGGAGCTGTTTTTT.